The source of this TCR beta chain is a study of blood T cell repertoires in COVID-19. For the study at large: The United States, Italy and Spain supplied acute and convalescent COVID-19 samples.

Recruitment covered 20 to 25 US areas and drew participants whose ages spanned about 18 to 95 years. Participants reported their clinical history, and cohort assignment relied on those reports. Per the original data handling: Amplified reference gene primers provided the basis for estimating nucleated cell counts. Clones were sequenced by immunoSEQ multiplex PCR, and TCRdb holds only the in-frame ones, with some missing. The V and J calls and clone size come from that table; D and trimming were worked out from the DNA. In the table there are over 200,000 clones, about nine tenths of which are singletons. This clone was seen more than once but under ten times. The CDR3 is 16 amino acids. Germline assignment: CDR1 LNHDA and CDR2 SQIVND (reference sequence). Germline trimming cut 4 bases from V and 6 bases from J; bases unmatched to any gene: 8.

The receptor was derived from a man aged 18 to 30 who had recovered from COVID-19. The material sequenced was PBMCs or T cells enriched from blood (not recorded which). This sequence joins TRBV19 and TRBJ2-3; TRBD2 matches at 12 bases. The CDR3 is CASSTGTSGRGDTQYF. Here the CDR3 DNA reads TGTGCCAGTAGTACCGGGACTAGCGGGCGGGGGGATACGCAGTATTTT.